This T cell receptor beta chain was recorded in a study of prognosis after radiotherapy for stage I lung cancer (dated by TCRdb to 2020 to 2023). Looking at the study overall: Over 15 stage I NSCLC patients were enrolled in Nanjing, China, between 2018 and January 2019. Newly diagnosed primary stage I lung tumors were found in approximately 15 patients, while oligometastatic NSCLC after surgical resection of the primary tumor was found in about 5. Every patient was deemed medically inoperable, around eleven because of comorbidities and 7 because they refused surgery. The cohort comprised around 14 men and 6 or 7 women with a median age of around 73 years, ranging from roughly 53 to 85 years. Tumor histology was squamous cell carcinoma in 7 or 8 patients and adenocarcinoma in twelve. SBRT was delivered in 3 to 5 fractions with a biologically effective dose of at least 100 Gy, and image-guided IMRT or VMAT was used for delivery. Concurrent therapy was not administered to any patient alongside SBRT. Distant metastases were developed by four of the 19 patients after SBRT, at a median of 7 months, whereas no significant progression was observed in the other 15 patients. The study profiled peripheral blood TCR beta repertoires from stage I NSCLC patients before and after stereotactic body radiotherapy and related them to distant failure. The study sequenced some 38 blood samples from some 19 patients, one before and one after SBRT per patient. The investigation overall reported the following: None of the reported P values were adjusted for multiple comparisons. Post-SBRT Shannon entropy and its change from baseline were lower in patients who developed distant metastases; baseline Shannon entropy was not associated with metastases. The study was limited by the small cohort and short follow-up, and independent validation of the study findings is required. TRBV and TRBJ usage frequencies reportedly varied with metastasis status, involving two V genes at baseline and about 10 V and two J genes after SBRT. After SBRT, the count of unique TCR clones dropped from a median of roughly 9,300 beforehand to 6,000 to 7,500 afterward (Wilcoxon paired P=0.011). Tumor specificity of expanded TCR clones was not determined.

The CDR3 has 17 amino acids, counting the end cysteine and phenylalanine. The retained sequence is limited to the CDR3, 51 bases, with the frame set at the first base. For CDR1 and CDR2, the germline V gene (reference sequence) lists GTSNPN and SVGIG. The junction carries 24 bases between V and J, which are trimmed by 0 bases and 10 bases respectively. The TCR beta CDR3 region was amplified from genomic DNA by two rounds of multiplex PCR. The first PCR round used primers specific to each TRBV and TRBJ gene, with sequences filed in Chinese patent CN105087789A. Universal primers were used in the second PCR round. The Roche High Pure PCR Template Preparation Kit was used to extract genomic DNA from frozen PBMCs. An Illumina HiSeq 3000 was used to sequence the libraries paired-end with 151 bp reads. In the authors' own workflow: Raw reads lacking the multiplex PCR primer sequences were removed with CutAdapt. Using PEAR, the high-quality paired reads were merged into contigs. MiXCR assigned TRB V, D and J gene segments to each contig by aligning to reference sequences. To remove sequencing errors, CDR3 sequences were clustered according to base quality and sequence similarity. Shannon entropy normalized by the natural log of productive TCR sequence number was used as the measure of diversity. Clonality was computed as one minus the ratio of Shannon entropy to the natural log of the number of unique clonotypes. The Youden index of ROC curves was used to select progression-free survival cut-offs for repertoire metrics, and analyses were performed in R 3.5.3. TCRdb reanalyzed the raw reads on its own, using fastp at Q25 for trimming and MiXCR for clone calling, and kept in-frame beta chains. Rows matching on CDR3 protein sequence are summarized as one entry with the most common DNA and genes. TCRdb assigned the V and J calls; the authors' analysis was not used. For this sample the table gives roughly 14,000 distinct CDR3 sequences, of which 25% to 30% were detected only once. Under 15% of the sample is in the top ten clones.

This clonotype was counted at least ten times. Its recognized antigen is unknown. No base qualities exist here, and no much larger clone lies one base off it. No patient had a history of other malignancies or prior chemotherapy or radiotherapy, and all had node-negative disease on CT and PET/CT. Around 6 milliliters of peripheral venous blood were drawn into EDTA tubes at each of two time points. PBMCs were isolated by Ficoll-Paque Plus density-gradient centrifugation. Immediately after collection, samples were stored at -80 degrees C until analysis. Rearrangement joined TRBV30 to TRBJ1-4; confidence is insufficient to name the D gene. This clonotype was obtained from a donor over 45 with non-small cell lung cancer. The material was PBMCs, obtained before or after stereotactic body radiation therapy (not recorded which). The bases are TGTGCCTGGAGTGTACCCGGCATGACAAGACTAATCGGAAAACTGTTTTTT. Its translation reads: CAWSVPGMTRLIGKLFF.